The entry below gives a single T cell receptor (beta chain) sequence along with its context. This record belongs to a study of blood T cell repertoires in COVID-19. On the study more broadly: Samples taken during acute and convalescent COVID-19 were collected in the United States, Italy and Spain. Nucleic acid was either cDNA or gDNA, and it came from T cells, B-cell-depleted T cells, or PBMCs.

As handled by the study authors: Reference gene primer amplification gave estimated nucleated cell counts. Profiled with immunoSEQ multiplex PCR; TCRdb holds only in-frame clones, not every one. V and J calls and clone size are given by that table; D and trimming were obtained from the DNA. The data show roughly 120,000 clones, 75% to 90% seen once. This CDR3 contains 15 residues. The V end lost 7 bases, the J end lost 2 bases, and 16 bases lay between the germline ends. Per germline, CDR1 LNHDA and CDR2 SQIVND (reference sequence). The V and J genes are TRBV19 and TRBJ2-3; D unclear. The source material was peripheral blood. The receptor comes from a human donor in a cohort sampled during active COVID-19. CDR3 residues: CASKYRLISTDTQYF. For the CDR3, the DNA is TGTGCCAGTAAATACCGACTCATATCCACAGATACGCAGTATTTT.